The 3 T cell receptor beta chains listed next were all sequenced from one sample in a study of cytomegalovirus exposure and HLA in healthy donors. Both 60 Vbeta primers and 13 Jbeta primers went into the PCR. Clones were read by immunoSEQ multiplex PCR, and TCRdb kept only the in-frame ones, dropping some. The sample has 190,000 or so clones, 75% to 90% seen once. Sequencing used PBMCs. The receptors here all came from a woman between 45 and 65 years old in good health and CMV-seropositive.

The gene calls are TRBV10-1 and TRBJ2-3; 8 nucleotides match TRBD2. This CDR3 has 15 residues. J lost 4 bases, V lost 0 bases, and 3 bases had no gene match. Germline CDR1 and CDR2: WNHNN and SYGVQD (reference sequence). CDR3 amino acids: CASSESAGGPDTQYF. CDR3 coding DNA: TGCGCCAGCAGTGAGTCGGCGGGAGGCCCAGATACGCAGTATTTT.

This clone has only one observation. This chain links TRBV30 with TRBJ2-1, with a possible D match to TRBD1 (5 bases). Trimming pared 3 bases from V and 3 bases from J, leaving 18 bases between. CDR1 is GTSNPN, CDR2 SVGIG, per germline (reference sequence). The CDR3 covers 16 residues. CDR3 DNA sequence: TGTGCCTGGAGATCAGGGAAGATTCAATTCTACAATGAGCAGTTCTTC. Its protein product is CAWRSGKIQFYNEQFF.

This chain connects TRBV7-6 to TRBJ2-5, with 14 bases lining up with TRBD2. V was clipped by 5 bases and J by 3 bases; unmatched bases: 8. The CDR3 has 17 amino acids. Germline assignment: CDR1 SGHVS and CDR2 FNYEAQ. The CDR3 protein is CASSETGLAGAKETQYF. CDR3 nucleotide sequence: TGTGCCAGCAGCGAAACGGGACTAGCGGGAGCGAAAGAGACCCAGTACTTC. Filled out from reference TRBV7-6 and TRBJ2-5, the complete variable domain reads GAGVSQSPRYKVTKRGQDVALRCDPISGHVSLYWYRQALGQGPEFLTYFNYEAQQDKSGLPNDRFSAERPEGSISTLTIQRTEQRDSAMYRCASSETGLAGAKETQYFGPGTRLLVL.